What follows are 9 T cell receptor beta chains derived from one specimen sequenced in a study of blood T cell repertoires in COVID-19. The table came from immunoSEQ multiplex PCR; TCRdb's copy has only in-frame clones and leaves some out. The data contain more than 200,000 clones, roughly 88% of them singletons. Sequencing was carried out using peripheral blood. All receptors come from a man in his forties or fifties with acute or convalescent COVID-19.

This chain uses TRBV7-2 with TRBJ2-3; D remains ambiguous. CDR1 and CDR2 (germline): SGHTA, FQGNSA. CDR3 length: 14 residues. The V end was cut by 4 bases, the J end by 0 bases, with 8 bases between. CDR3 sequence (DNA): TGTGCCAGCAGCTGGGCCCCGAGCACAGATACGCAGTATTTT. It codes for CASSWAPSTDTQYF.

The chain links TRBV14 to TRBJ1-3, with a weak D call TRBD1 (5 bases). The V end lost 2 bases, the J end lost 2 bases, and 16 bases lay between the germline ends. CDR1 is SGHDN, CDR2 FVKESK, per germline. The CDR3 extends over 17 amino acids. The CDR3 loop is CASSQRRGQITGNTIYF. The CDR3 region has the DNA TGTGCCAGCAGCCAACGGAGGGGTCAGATTACTGGAAACACCATATATTTT.

J is TRBJ2-1 and V is TRBV7-2, with 7 bases fitting TRBD1. V dropped 0 bases and J dropped 6; count of bases not matched to a gene: 5. The germline gives CDR1 SGHTA, CDR2 FQGNSA. This CDR3 region has 15 residues. The CDR3: CASSLAGTDGNEQFF. The CDR3 DNA follows: TGTGCCAGCAGCTTAGCGGGGACAGACGGCAATGAGCAGTTCTTC.

This chain joins TRBV6-2 or TRBV6-3 and TRBJ2-7; D is perhaps TRBD2 (5 bases). Germline CDR1 is MNHEY and CDR2 is SVGEGT. Trimming left V 6 bases short and J 1 base short, with 13 bases between. This CDR3 has 14 residues. Here the CDR3 reads CASSSLRGSYEQYF. Here the CDR3 DNA reads TGTGCCAGCAGCTCCCTACGGGGATCCTACGAGCAGTACTTC.

The chain has TRBV13 and TRBJ2-4; TRBD1 agrees at 10 bases. Germline V gene sequence: CDR1 PRHDT, CDR2 FYEKMQ (reference sequence). The ends lost 7 bases at V and 6 bases at J; junction bases unmatched: 9. The CDR3 runs to 15 residues. Here the CDR3 DNA reads TGTGCCAGCAACTCCGCCGGGACAGGGGCAAACATTCAGTACTTC. Encoded protein: CASNSAGTGANIQYF.

The V call is TRBV7-8, the J call TRBJ1-5, with D perhaps TRBD1 (5 bases). Trimming left V 6 bases short and J 3 bases short, with 9 bases between. The CDR3 is 13 residues long. Per germline, CDR1 SGHVS and CDR2 FQNEAQ. The CDR3 sequence is CASREQANQPQHF. The CDR3 nucleotides are TGTGCCAGCAGAGAACAGGCCAATCAGCCCCAGCATTTT.

The CDR3 reads CASSQPPYDGDTGELFF. In DNA form, the CDR3 reads TGTGCCAGTAGTCAGCCGCCATACGACGGAGACACCGGGGAGCTGTTTTTT. This chain links TRBV19 with TRBJ2-2; no firm D call. Trimming took 5 bases from V and 3 from J, leaving 19 bases between them. Germline lookup yields CDR1 LNHDA and CDR2 SQIVND (reference sequence). The CDR3 is made up of 17 amino acids.

This sequence joins TRBV29-1 and TRBJ2-2; 7 bases align to TRBD1. The CDR3 sequence is 12 residues long. Germline loops: CDR1 SQVTM, CDR2 ANQGSEA. V dropped 8 bases and J dropped 5; count of bases not matched to a gene: 5. The CDR3 DNA follows: TGCAGCTTAACAGGGGTAACCGGGGAGCTGTTTTTT. It codes for CSLTGVTGELFF.

This chain joins TRBV5-1 and TRBJ2-7; 12 nucleotides agree with TRBD1. Germline values: CDR1 SGHRS, CDR2 YFSETQ. The CDR3 has 15 amino acids. The trim removed 0 bases at V and 5 bases at J, leaving 3 bases unmatched. CDR3 DNA sequence: TGCGCCAGCAGCTTGGTCGGGACAGGGGGCCACGAGCAGTACTTC. Translating gives CASSLVGTGGHEQYF. The variable domain in full, with the rest retrieved from reference TRBV5-1 and TRBJ2-7, is KAGVTQTPRYLIKTRGQQVTLSCSPISGHRSVSWYQQTPGQGLQFLFEYFSETQRNKGNFPGRFSGRQFSNSRSEMNVSTLELGDSALYLCASSLVGTGGHEQYFGPGTRLTVT.